This T cell receptor (beta chain) was sequenced for a study of PD-L1 blockade in urothelial cancer. On the study more broadly: Atezolizumab at 1,200 mg intravenously every 3 weeks was started by patients around 2014. There were a median of approximately 150,000 T cells in blood samples. Study-level points and caveats: Blood clones associated with the tumor expanded more at 3 weeks in durable-benefit patients.

Sequencing used immunoSEQ multiplex PCR; TCRdb keeps in-frame clones, though not all of them. The data hold tens of thousands of clones, with around nine tenths observed a single time. Time point: pretreatment peripheral blood. Comments on this clone: Antigen: not known.

This CDR3 has 16 residues. Germline CDR1 is SGHNT and CDR2 is YYREEE (reference sequence). V gave up 1 base and J gave up 7 bases; unmatched junction bases: 10. This chain links TRBV5-4 with TRBJ1-4; 7 positions agree with TRBD1. This TCR was sampled from a woman aged 60-75 years with urothelial cancer. Here the sequenced sample was PBMCs, taken around atezolizumab (anti-PD-L1) treatment. The CDR3 DNA sequence: TGTGCCAGCAGCTTGAGTGACAGGGTCGGTGGTGAAAAACTGTTTTTT. It specifies CASSLSDRVGGEKLFF. Filled out from reference TRBV5-4 and TRBJ1-4, the complete variable domain reads ETGVTQSPTHLIKTRGQQVTLRCSSQSGHNTVSWYQQALGQGPQFIFQYYREEENGRGNFPPRFSGLQFPNYSSELNVNALELDDSALYLCASSLSDRVGGEKLFFGSGTQLSVL.